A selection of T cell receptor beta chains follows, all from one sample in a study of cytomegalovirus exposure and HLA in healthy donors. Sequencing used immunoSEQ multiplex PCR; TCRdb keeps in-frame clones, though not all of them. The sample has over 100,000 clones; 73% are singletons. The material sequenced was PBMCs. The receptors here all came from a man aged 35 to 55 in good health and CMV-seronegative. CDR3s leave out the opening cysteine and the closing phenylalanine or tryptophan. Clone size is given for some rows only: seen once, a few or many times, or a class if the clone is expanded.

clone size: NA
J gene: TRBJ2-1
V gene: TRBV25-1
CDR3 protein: ASSERGVGGGYYNEQF

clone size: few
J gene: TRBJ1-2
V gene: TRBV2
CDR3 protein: ASRGWDRGGGYT

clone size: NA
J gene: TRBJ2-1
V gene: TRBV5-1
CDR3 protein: ASKAAGNEQF

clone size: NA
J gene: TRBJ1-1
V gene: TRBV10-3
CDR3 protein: AIEGSDTEAF

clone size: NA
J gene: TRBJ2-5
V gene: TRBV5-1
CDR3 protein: ASSLGRATVLETQY

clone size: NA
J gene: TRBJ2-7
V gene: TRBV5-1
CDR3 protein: ASSFSRDGIYEQY

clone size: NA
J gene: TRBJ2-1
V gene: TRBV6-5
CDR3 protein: AVGRSGGDNEQF

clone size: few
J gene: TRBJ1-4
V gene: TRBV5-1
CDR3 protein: ASSLGQGWDEKLF

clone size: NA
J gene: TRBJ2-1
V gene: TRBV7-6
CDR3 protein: ASSLIQRGTYNEQF

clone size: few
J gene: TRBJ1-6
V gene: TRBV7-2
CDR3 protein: ASSLLPGLSPLH

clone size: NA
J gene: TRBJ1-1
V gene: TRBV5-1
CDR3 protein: ASSPATGNTEAF

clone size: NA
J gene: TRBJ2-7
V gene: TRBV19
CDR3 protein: ATAEAGGFTSYEQY

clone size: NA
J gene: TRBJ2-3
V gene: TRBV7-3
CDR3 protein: ASSLGGSGADTQY

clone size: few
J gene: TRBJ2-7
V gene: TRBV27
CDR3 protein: ASSLRQGSSYEQY

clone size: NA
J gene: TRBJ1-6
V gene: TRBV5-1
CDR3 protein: ASSLGQGDDPLH

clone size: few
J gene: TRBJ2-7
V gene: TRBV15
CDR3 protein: ATSRLPGTYEQY

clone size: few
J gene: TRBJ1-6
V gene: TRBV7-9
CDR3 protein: ASSLIDRPNSPLH

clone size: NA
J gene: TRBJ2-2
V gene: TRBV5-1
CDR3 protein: ASSPREAGELF

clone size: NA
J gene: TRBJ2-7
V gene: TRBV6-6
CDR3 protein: ASSYSVNRAPEQY

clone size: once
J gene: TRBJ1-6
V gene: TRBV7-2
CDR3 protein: ASSEESRGGSPLH

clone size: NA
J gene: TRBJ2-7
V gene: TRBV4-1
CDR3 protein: ASSELAGSYEQY

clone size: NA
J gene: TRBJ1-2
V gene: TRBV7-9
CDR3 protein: ASSLVVNGYT

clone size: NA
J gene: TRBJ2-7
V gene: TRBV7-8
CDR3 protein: ASSLAETVPYEQY

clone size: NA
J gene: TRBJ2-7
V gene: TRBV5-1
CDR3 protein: ASSPIAGSSYEQY

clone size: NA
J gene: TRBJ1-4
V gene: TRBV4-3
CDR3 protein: ASSQGTTNEKLF

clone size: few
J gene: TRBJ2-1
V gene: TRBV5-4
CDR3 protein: ASSFPSRPQF

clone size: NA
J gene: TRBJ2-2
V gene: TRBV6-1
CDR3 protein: ASSEVRGGVTGELF

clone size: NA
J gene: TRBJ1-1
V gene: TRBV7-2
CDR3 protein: ASSSRRGYAF

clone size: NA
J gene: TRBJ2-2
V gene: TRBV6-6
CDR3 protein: ASSPLAGGRTGELF

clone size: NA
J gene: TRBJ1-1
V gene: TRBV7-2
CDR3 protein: ASRDSNTEAF

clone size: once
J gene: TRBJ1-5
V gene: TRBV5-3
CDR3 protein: ARSFDRVRISNQPQH

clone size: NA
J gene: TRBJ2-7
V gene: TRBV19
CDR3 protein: ASSRNSYEQY

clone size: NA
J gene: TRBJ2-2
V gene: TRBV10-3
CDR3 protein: ASKDISNTGELF

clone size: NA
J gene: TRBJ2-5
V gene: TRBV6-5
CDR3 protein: ASSRTGGNQETQY

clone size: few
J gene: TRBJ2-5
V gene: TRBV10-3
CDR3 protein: AISESTSGDRETQY

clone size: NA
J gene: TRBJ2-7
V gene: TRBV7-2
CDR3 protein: ASSFGTSVAYEQY

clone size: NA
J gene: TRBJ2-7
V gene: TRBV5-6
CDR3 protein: ASSSMDRATYEQY

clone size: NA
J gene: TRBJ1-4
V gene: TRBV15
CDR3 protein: ATSRGGELEKLF

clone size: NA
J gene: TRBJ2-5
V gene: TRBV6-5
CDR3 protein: ASSWDRGQETQY

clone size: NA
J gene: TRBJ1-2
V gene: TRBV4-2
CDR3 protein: ASSQEGGRFAGGYP

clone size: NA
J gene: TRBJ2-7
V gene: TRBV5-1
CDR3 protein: ASSLTSGGNYEQY

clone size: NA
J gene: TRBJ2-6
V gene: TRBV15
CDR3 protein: ATSLAGPAVAGANVLT

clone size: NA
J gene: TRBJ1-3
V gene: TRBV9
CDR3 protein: ASSHTERGGNTIY

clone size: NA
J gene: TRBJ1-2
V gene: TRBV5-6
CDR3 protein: ASSLVTTGEYGYT

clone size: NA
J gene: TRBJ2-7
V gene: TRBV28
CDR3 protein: ASSSLIQDRGLYYEQY

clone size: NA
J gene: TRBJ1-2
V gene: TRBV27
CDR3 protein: ASSFRQGARGYT

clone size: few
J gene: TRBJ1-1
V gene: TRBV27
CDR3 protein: ASSLVRQSEAF

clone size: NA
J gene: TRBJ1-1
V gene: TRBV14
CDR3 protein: ASSPRQGGILGNTEAF

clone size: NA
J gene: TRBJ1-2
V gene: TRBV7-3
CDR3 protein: ASSLEGGYGYT

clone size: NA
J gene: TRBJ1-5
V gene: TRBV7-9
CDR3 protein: ASGQDSNQPQH

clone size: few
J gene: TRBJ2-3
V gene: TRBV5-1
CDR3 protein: ASSVWTSGADTQY

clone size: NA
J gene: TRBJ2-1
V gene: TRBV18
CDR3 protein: ASSPQLRVDNEQF